These T cell receptor beta chains were read from a single sample in a study of blood T cell repertoires in COVID-19. TCRdb's copy holds only in-frame clones and misses some; the assay was immunoSEQ multiplex PCR. Here the sample spans around 260,000 clones, about 85% being singletons. The sample consisted of peripheral blood. These receptor sequences come from a human donor in a cohort sampled during active COVID-19. CDR3s leave out the opening cysteine and the closing phenylalanine or tryptophan. The order of the fields is J gene, V gene, CDR3 protein.

>TRBJ2-2|TRBV3-1/TRBV3-2
ASGGLGTGELF
>TRBJ1-2|TRBV28
ASSKTRTGRNGYT
>TRBJ1-5|TRBV7-2
ASSPRQGANQPQH
>TRBJ1-2|TRBV3-1/TRBV3-2
ASSQDSWALNYGYT
>TRBJ2-7|TRBV7-9
ASSSIGAGRSYEQY
>TRBJ2-1|TRBV4-1
ASSQVYPSGTNEQF
>TRBJ2-1|TRBV21-1
ASPHRLRLLPIIAYNEQF
>TRBJ2-2|TRBV4-3
ASSQRAGRGSGELF
>TRBJ2-1|TRBV15
ATSRDIAGGDEQF
>TRBJ1-1|TRBV29-1
SVRQAPRYTEAF
>TRBJ2-3|TRBV6-5
ASSYTRTGGGDTQY
>TRBJ2-1|TRBV7-9
ASSFIPNEQF
>TRBJ2-3|TRBV5-1
ASSLAGGVGTDTQY
>TRBJ2-7|TRBV18
ASSPGSHYEQY
>TRBJ1-6|TRBV7-2
ASSLAGGVRNSPLH
>TRBJ1-6|TRBV19
ASRWDTPNSPLH
>TRBJ2-4|TRBV12-3/TRBV12-4
ASSGHLVTVQY
>TRBJ2-5|TRBV28
ASSLGGTETQY
>TRBJ2-1|TRBV27
ASYSPRLAMNEQF
>TRBJ2-5|TRBV2
ASGLWGRQETQY
>TRBJ1-2|TRBV12-3/TRBV12-4
ASRHRGEVT
>TRBJ2-1|TRBV4-1
ASSQHEQGLAGAEQF
>TRBJ2-3|TRBV27
ASSPGQGMIDTQY
>TRBJ1-3|TRBV7-2
ASSLGPGGGY
>TRBJ2-4|TRBV6-6
ASSTTENIQY
>TRBJ1-1|TRBV5-1
ASSLTGGGLAF
>TRBJ2-7|TRBV28
ASSLSHDSRYEQY
>TRBJ1-2|TRBV28
AGGQLSYGYT
>TRBJ1-2|TRBV7-2
ASSLSQGYGYT
>TRBJ1-1|TRBV7-8
ASSPGTDAEAF
>TRBJ1-1|TRBV12-3/TRBV12-4
ASSFFRGQGAF
>TRBJ1-6|TRBV12-3/TRBV12-4
ASSSVENSPLH
>TRBJ1-5|TRBV6-2/TRBV6-3
ASSYSSGGANQPQH
>TRBJ1-4|TRBV4-3
ASSQASRTNEKLF
>TRBJ1-2|TRBV4-1
ASSQDSGGSNYGYT
>TRBJ1-5|TRBV6-2/TRBV6-3
ASSQTGEYQPQH
>TRBJ2-1|TRBV28
ASSLTPGQLANEQF
>TRBJ2-7|TRBV9
ASSVGLTAYEQY
>TRBJ2-3|TRBV6-2/TRBV6-3
ASSYPGTSGRGAQY
>TRBJ2-5|TRBV27
ASSPTGGTQY
>TRBJ2-5|TRBV5-1
ASSLVSGQETQY
>TRBJ2-1|TRBV2
ASSFSGTSGVYNEQF
>TRBJ2-5|TRBV19
ASGNQAGGQETQY
>TRBJ1-6|TRBV9
ASSGTGDNSPLH
>TRBJ2-7|TRBV7-2
ASSLGASSSYEQY
>TRBJ2-3|TRBV9
ASSVVASGSGDTQY